This T cell receptor beta chain was documented in a study of blood T cell repertoires in COVID-19. Recruitment covered about two dozen US areas and drew participants whose ages spanned roughly 18 to 89 years. Cohort allocation depended upon clinical history that participants reported. Individuals in the exposed group had encountered a COVID-19 case within 2 weeks preceding study entry. V lost 6 bases and J lost 2, with 20 bases in between. Germline values: CDR1 MDHEN, CDR2 SYDVKM. The CDR3 is made up of 17 amino acids. Original processing methods: Researchers report that nucleated cell counts were estimated from reference gene primer amplification. Libraries were prepared by immunoSEQ multiplex PCR; TCRdb keeps only in-frame clonotypes and omits some of them. The V and J calls and clone size were taken over from that table, and D and trimming were inferred from the DNA. The sample includes around 250,000 clones, roughly 88% seen only once; the top ten take around 3.2%.

The material sequenced was PBMCs or T cells enriched from blood (not recorded which). The source is a woman between 35 and 50 years old who had been exposed to COVID-19. The chain employs TRBV28 and TRBJ1-5, with a weak D call TRBD1 (6 bases). CDR3 loop: CASSRAMKGVGNQPQHF. CDR3 in DNA: TGTGCCAGCAGCCGGGCGATGAAGGGGGTAGGCAATCAGCCCCAGCATTTT.